The following is a T cell receptor beta chain sequence with its context. This sample was included in a study of T cell changes during pregnancy in multiple sclerosis. Clones were sequenced by immunoSEQ multiplex PCR, and TCRdb holds only the in-frame ones, with some missing. The sample contains about 39,000 clones, 92% of which appear only once. The CDR3 has 15 residues. Trimming at V came to 6 bases and at J to 3 bases, leaving 5 bases not matched to a gene. CDR1 is LNHDA, CDR2 SQIVND, per germline (reference sequence). The sample in question was CD8+ T cells from peripheral blood mononuclear cells, obtained before pregnancy. The chain has TRBV19 and TRBJ1-4; 9 positions match TRBD1. This receptor was taken from a female donor with multiple sclerosis, enrolled in a pregnancy study. CDR3 in amino acids: CASSSRTGANEKLFF. The CDR3 region has the DNA TGTGCCAGTAGCTCCCGGACAGGGGCTAATGAAAAACTGTTTTTT.